The source of this TCR beta chain is a study of shared clonotypes between healthy human individuals. For this clone: Its target is unknown.

Regarding the study as a whole: Generally, estimated richness proved larger in naive subsets than it did in memory subsets. The rarefaction results pointed to incomplete sorted-subset sequencing despite large depth. Non-shared clonotypes displayed generation probabilities falling below those of clonotypes present in all four donors.

The authors split each subset's genomic DNA evenly across several immunoSEQ plates. Here immunoSEQ multiplex PCR was the method, and the copy in TCRdb shows in-frame clones only, minus some. The sample shows roughly 1,500,000 clones, roughly 98.5% of them seen only once. This CDR3 contains 15 residues. CDR1 KGHSH and CDR2 LQKENI come from the germline V gene. Between the trimmed V and J ends, which lost 6 bases and 6 bases, there was a span of 17 bases. The receptor was derived from a man aged 25-45 years in good health. The sequencing input was naive CD4+ T cells sorted from blood. Sample subset: CD45RA+ positively selected. The V call is TRBV18, the J call TRBJ1-4, with D perhaps TRBD1 (6 bases). The CDR3 sequence: CASSPATGLHEKLFF. The CDR3 DNA sequence: TGTGCCAGCTCCCCCGCCACAGGGCTTCATGAAAAACTGTTTTTT. The complete variable domain, with remaining parts taken from reference TRBV18 and TRBJ1-4, reads NAGVMQNPRHLVRRRGQEARLRCSPMKGHSHVYWYRQLPEEGLKFMVYLQKENIIDESGMPKERFSAEFPKEGPSILRIQQVVRGDSAAYFCASSPATGLHEKLFFGSGTQLSVL.